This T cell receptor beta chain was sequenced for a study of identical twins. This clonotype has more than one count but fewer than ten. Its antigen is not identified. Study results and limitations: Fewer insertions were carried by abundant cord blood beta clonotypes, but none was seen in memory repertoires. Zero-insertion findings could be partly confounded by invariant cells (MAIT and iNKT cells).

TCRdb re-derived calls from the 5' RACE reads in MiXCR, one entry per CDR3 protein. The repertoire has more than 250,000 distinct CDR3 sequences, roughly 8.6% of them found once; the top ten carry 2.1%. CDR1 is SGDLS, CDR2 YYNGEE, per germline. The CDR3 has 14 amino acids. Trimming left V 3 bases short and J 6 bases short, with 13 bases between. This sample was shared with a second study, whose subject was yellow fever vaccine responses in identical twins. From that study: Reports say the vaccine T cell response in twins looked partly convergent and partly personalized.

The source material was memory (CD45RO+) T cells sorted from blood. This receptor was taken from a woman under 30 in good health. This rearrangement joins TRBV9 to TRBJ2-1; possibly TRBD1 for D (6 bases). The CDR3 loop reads CASSARAGANEQFF. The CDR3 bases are TGTGCCAGCAGCGCCCGAGCAGGGGCCAATGAGCAGTTCTTC.